The rows below give T cell receptor beta chains drawn from one sample of a study of blood T cell repertoires in COVID-19. The data were produced by immunoSEQ multiplex PCR, yet TCRdb's version contains in-frame clones alone and is incomplete. The sample has 200,000 to 250,000 clones; about four fifths are singletons. Specimen: peripheral blood. These receptors were collected from an elderly woman with acute or convalescent COVID-19. CDR3s include the opening cysteine and the closing phenylalanine or tryptophan. The D gene is left open where the match is weak. Size is stated for part of the rows, as once, few or many counts, or as a class when the clone is expanded.

.	16	TRBV15	TRBD1	TRBJ2-5	TGTGCCACCAGCCCGGACAGGGGGCGCCCCTTTGAGACCCAGTACTTC	CATSPDRGRPFETQYF
few	14	TRBV5-6	.	TRBJ1-3	TGTGCCAGCAGCTTGGTTTACTCTGGAAACACCATATATTTT	CASSLVYSGNTIYF
.	14	TRBV10-3	TRBD1	TRBJ1-5	TGTGCCATCAGCCGGGACAGGGACAATCAGCCCCAGCATTTT	CAISRDRDNQPQHF
.	14	TRBV15	TRBD1	TRBJ1-4	TGTGCCACCAGCGTGGACAGGAGTAATGAAAAACTGTTTTTT	CATSVDRSNEKLFF
.	15	TRBV5-6	TRBD1	TRBJ1-4	TGTGCCAGCAGCTTGGACAGGGGGCAAGGTGAAAAACTGTTTTTT	CASSLDRGQGEKLFF
.	13	TRBV11-3	.	TRBJ2-5	TGTGCCAGCAGCCAAGTAGCGGTCGGGACCCAGTACTTC	CASSQVAVGTQYF
.	19	TRBV14	TRBD1	TRBJ1-1	TGTGCCAGCAGCCAAGATCGATCGGGACAGGGGCGCGGGAACACTGAAGCTTTCTTT	CASSQDRSGQGRGNTEAFF
.	19	TRBV9	TRBD2	TRBJ2-1	TGTGCCAGCAGCGGTGGGGCTACAAATACACTAGCGGGGAGGAATGAGCAGTTCTTC	CASSGGATNTLAGRNEQFF
.	15	TRBV15	TRBD2	TRBJ2-7	TGTGCCACCAGCAGAGACTCGCGGGGGAGTTACGAGCAGTACTTC	CATSRDSRGSYEQYF
.	14	TRBV5-8	TRBD2	TRBJ2-3	TGTGCCAGCAGCTTCGGGACTAGCTCAGATACGCAGTATTTT	CASSFGTSSDTQYF
.	14	TRBV2	.	TRBJ1-5	TGTGCCAGCAGTGAAGCGCGTCTCAATCAGCCCCAGCATTTT	CASSEARLNQPQHF
.	16	TRBV7-6	.	TRBJ2-1	TGTGCCAGCAGCTTAGGGCTAGCGACCTCCTACAATGAGCAGTTCTTC	CASSLGLATSYNEQFF
.	14	TRBV7-9	TRBD1	TRBJ2-7	TGTGCCAGCAGCTTAGCGGGACAGGGACCCGAGCAGTACTTC	CASSLAGQGPEQYF
few	15	TRBV24-1	.	TRBJ1-5	TGTGCCACCAGTGATGGGGGAGGGAGCAATCAGCCCCAGCATTTT	CATSDGGGSNQPQHF
.	11	TRBV3-1/TRBV3-2	.	TRBJ2-1	TGTGCCAGCAGCCTATACAATGAGCAGTTCTTC	CASSLYNEQFF
.	15	TRBV27	TRBD1	TRBJ1-4	TGTGCCAGCAGGACTTCCGGGACAGGGGGTGAAAAACTGTTTTTT	CASRTSGTGGEKLFF
.	15	TRBV30	TRBD1	TRBJ1-2	TGTGCCTGGACCGGGACAGGCGACCTGCCGTGGGGCTACACCTTC	CAWTGTGDLPWGYTF
.	12	TRBV6-5	.	TRBJ2-2	TGTGCCAGTGGGGGCGACACCGGGGAGCTGTTTTTT	CASGGDTGELFF
.	16	TRBV6-4	TRBD2	TRBJ2-2	TGTGCCAGCAGTGACTACCCCGGCGGGGGCACCGGGGAGCTGTTTTTT	CASSDYPGGGTGELFF
.	16	TRBV2	TRBD1	TRBJ1-5	TGTGCCAGCAGCGACAGGGGACAGGCGTACAATCAGCCCCAGCATTTT	CASSDRGQAYNQPQHF
.	12	TRBV29-1	.	TRBJ1-4	TGCAGCGTCGATTCCTCCGGTGAAAAACTGTTTTTT	CSVDSSGEKLFF
once	17	TRBV5-1	TRBD1	TRBJ1-1	TGCGCCAGCAGCTTTGTCAGCGGGAGACAGGGGAACACTGAAGCTTTCTTT	CASSFVSGRQGNTEAFF
.	15	TRBV28	.	TRBJ1-2	TGTGCCAGCAGTTTATGGGGGGCGACCAACTATGGCTACACCTTC	CASSLWGATNYGYTF
.	13	TRBV7-3	.	TRBJ1-1	TGTGCCAGCAGCTTATCTCCGAGCACTGAAGCTTTCTTT	CASSLSPSTEAFF
.	12	TRBV5-1	TRBD1	TRBJ2-7	TGCGCCAGCAGTGGACAGGCCTACGAGCAGTACTTC	CASSGQAYEQYF
.	13	TRBV4-3	.	TRBJ1-1	TGCGCCAGCAGCCGCAGGCAGAACACTGAAGCTTTCTTT	CASSRRQNTEAFF
.	10	TRBV11-3	.	TRBJ1-2	TGTGCCAGCAGCTTAGATCGCGCTGACTTC	CASSLDRADF
.	15	TRBV5-4	TRBD2	TRBJ2-1	TGTGCCAGCAGCCTGACTAGCGGGGGAAGGAATGAGCAGTTCTTC	CASSLTSGGRNEQFF
few	16	TRBV7-9	TRBD1	TRBJ1-5	TGTGCCAGCAGCTCAGGAGGGACAGGGAACAATCAGCCCCAGCATTTT	CASSSGGTGNNQPQHF
.	13	TRBV28	TRBD1	TRBJ1-1	TGTGCCAGCCGAATTACAGGGGAAACTGAAGCTTTCTTT	CASRITGETEAFF
.	14	TRBV5-5	.	TRBJ1-2	TGTGCCAGCCACCTCCCCGGGGGTAACTATGGCTACACCTTC	CASHLPGGNYGYTF
once	11	TRBV2	.	TRBJ2-7	TGTGCCAGCAGCGAGGGTTACGAGCAGTACTTC	CASSEGYEQYF
.	12	TRBV19	.	TRBJ1-5	TGTGCCAGTAGTATTTCCGTACAGCCCCAGCATTTT	CASSISVQPQHF
.	15	TRBV18	.	TRBJ1-2	TGTGCCAGCTCACCGGGACACCCAGCTAACTATGGCTACACCTTC	CASSPGHPANYGYTF
few	13	TRBV27	.	TRBJ1-3	TGTGCCAGCAGTTACGGCAGGGGAAACACCATATATTTT	CASSYGRGNTIYF
.	17	TRBV21-1	.	TRBJ2-1	TGTGCCAGCAAAGGGGTCGGGGGACCCATTCCCTACAATGAGCAGTTCTTC	CASKGVGGPIPYNEQFF
.	18	TRBV4-1	TRBD2	TRBJ2-3	TGCGCCAGCAGCCAAGAGGGCCTCGCTAGCGGGGGCTGGGATACGCAGTATTTT	CASSQEGLASGGWDTQYF
.	16	TRBV6-2/TRBV6-3	TRBD1	TRBJ1-1	TGTGCCAGCAGTTTTGCCGGGACAGGGAGTGGCACTGAAGCTTTCTTT	CASSFAGTGSGTEAFF
few	16	TRBV4-2	TRBD2	TRBJ2-1	TGTGCCAGCAGCTCCCGGGGGCGGGGGGATTACAATGAGCAGTTCTTC	CASSSRGRGDYNEQFF
.	16	TRBV5-1	TRBD1	TRBJ2-3	TGCGCCAGCAGCTTGGCTGGGACAGGGGGCTTCGATACGCAGTATTTT	CASSLAGTGGFDTQYF
.	16	TRBV14	.	TRBJ1-4	TGTGCCAGCAGCCAAAGGTCCCCCCGAGGGAACGAAAAACTGTTTTTT	CASSQRSPRGNEKLFF
.	14	TRBV5-1	.	TRBJ1-4	TGCGCCAGCAGCTTGGGGGGGCGAAATGAAAAACTGTTTTTT	CASSLGGRNEKLFF
.	17	TRBV5-3	TRBD2	TRBJ2-3	TGTGCCAGACCCTTAAACTTTAGCGGGGTTCCCACAGATACGCAGTATTTT	CARPLNFSGVPTDTQYF
.	13	TRBV5-6	.	TRBJ1-5	TGTGCCAGCAGCACGGACAGAAATCAGCCCCAGCATTTT	CASSTDRNQPQHF
.	14	TRBV27	TRBD1	TRBJ1-1	TGTGCCAGCAGTTTAGCAGGGGGCGGTGGTGAAGCTTTCTTT	CASSLAGGGGEAFF
.	15	TRBV19	TRBD1	TRBJ2-1	TGTGCCAGTCGCAGCAGGGGGCGCGGGGACAATGAGCAGTTCTTC	CASRSRGRGDNEQFF
.	14	TRBV10-3	.	TRBJ1-5	TGTGCCACAGAGGACAGTAATAGCAATCAGCCCCAGCATTTT	CATEDSNSNQPQHF
once	14	TRBV9	.	TRBJ1-4	TGTGCCAGCAGCCCCCGGCCCCGGAGGGAAAAACTGTTTTTT	CASSPRPRREKLFF
.	13	TRBV24-1	.	TRBJ2-6	TGTGCCACCAGTTTCTCGGGGGCCAACGTCCTGACTTTC	CATSFSGANVLTF
once	14	TRBV5-1	TRBD1	TRBJ2-3	TGCGCCAGCACCTGGACAGGGGGCTCAGATACGCAGTATTTT	CASTWTGGSDTQYF
.	12	TRBV28	.	TRBJ2-4	TGTGCCAGCAGTTTATCAGAAAACATTCAGTACTTC	CASSLSENIQYF
.	17	TRBV27	.	TRBJ2-7	TGTGCCAGCAGTCTCTCCGGCAGGGGGAGGCCTTTAGCAGTGCAGTACTTC	CASSLSGRGRPLAVQYF
.	15	TRBV7-6	TRBD1	TRBJ2-2	TGTGCCAGCACCTTGACAGGGGGCAACACCGGGGAGCTGTTTTTT	CASTLTGGNTGELFF